The 25 T cell receptor beta chains below all came from one sample that was sequenced in a study of technical replicates of blood from several donors. Sequenced by immunoSEQ multiplex PCR; TCRdb stores in-frame clones only, minus some. The table records roughly 70,000 clones, about 94% of them present only once. Sequenced: T cells isolated from PBMCs. The origin of the receptors is a human donor in good health.

This chain joins TRBV2 and TRBJ2-1; a weak D match, TRBD1 (5 bases). Germline assignment: CDR1 SNHLY and CDR2 FYNNEI. V was pared by 6 bases and J by 9 bases, with 6 bases between. This CDR3 comprises 10 residues. The CDR3 reads CASRQGEQFF. CDR3 nucleotide sequence: TGTGCCAGCAGGCAGGGTGAGCAGTTCTTC.

This chain links TRBV7-9 with TRBJ2-7, with TRBD2 matching 11 bases. Germline trimming cut 5 bases from V and 2 bases from J; bases unmatched to any gene: 5. This CDR3 comprises 15 residues. Germline V CDR1 and CDR2: SEHNR, FQNEAQ (reference sequence). The CDR3 region has the DNA TGTGCCAGCAGCCCTCAGACTAGCGGGGCCTACGAGCAGTACTTC. Amino acid sequence: CASSPQTSGAYEQYF.

The V and J genes are TRBV9 and TRBJ2-7; tentatively, D is TRBD2 (6 bases). The germline CDR1 and CDR2 sequences are SGDLS and YYNGEE. Between the trimmed V and J ends, which lost 0 bases and 3 bases, there was a span of 16 bases. The CDR3 length is 16 residues. The CDR3 DNA sequence: TGTGCCAGCAGCGTAGCCCCGAGCGGGCAAGGCTACGAGCAGTACTTC. Protein sequence: CASSVAPSGQGYEQYF.

This chain links TRBV7-9 with TRBJ2-5, with 10 bases aligning to TRBD2. The length of the CDR3 is 14 residues. Germline values: CDR1 SEHNR, CDR2 FQNEAQ (reference sequence). V trimming: 5 bases; J trimming: 3 bases; junction bases outside the gene matches: 3. CDR3: CASSLGLAEETQYF. Here the CDR3 DNA reads TGTGCCAGCAGCCTCGGACTAGCGGAAGAGACCCAGTACTTC.

This clone was seen a single time. The chain has TRBV28 and TRBJ2-7, with a possible D match to TRBD1 (5 bases). Germline V CDR1 and CDR2: MDHEN, SYDVKM. There are 14 residues in the CDR3. V lost 3 bases and J 2 bases, leaving 11 bases between the germline ends. The CDR3 nucleotides are TGTGCCAGCAGTTTTCCAGGGTTCACCTACGAGCAGTACTTC. Translating it yields CASSFPGFTYEQYF.

The chain joins TRBV6-1 to TRBJ2-7, with 8 bases that match TRBD1. Trimming took 2 bases from V and 5 from J; bases not matched to a gene: 5. This CDR3 comprises 14 residues. Germline V gives CDR1 MNHNS, CDR2 SASEGT. CDR3 DNA sequence: TGTGCCAGCAGTGAACAGGGGGCTCAAGACGAGCAGTACTTC. It translates to CASSEQGAQDEQYF.

This clone appeared a single time. The rearrangement joins TRBV27 to TRBJ1-2, with 8 nucleotides matching TRBD1. The junction had 3 bases not matched to a gene; V was cut back by 4 bases and J by 8 bases. Germline V gene lookup returns CDR1 MNHEY and CDR2 SMNVEV (reference sequence). This CDR3 spans 12 amino acids. CDR3 nucleotide sequence: TGTGCCAGCAGTTCGACAGGGGACGGCTACACCTTC. Protein product: CASSSTGDGYTF.

The J gene is TRBJ1-1, the V gene TRBV9; 9 positions match TRBD1. Trimming removed 4 bases from V and 0 bases from J; junction bases left unmatched: 4. This CDR3 region has 15 residues. Germline values: CDR1 SGDLS, CDR2 YYNGEE. CDR3 bases: TGTGCCAGCAGCCCACGGACAGGGGTGAACACTGAAGCTTTCTTT. It is translated as CASSPRTGVNTEAFF.

This clone was seen a single time. The chain combines TRBV15 with TRBJ1-1; D is undetermined. V was shortened by 0 bases and J by 4 bases, with 6 bases between the two germline ends. CDR1 LNHNV and CDR2 YYDKDF come from the germline V gene (reference sequence). The CDR3 is 13 residues long. The CDR3 spells CATSRDWSTEAFF. DNA of the CDR3: TGTGCCACCAGCAGAGATTGGAGCACTGAAGCTTTCTTT.

V is TRBV4-1 and J is TRBJ2-7, with 8 nucleotides matching TRBD2. The CDR3 is 15 residues long. The germline CDR1 and CDR2 sequences are MGHRA and YSYEKL. Trimming at V came to 1 base and at J to 2 bases, leaving 4 bases not matched to a gene. CDR3 DNA sequence: TGCGCCAGCAGCCAAGCCGATAGCGGGGCCTACGAGCAGTACTTC. Its translation is CASSQADSGAYEQYF.

This clone is a singleton in its sample. The chain is built from TRBV29-1 and TRBJ2-1; 13 bases line up with TRBD2. V gave up 5 bases and J gave up 7 bases; unmatched junction bases: 8. The germline gives CDR1 SQVTM, CDR2 ANQGSEA. The CDR3 length is 15 residues. CDR3 region: CSVTGLAGVKNEQFF. The CDR3 nucleotides are TGCAGCGTTACCGGACTAGCGGGAGTAAAGAATGAGCAGTTCTTC.

This clone was found once. This chain links TRBV20-1 with TRBJ1-1, with no clear D. The CDR3 contains 10 residues. Trimming pared 8 bases from V and 5 bases from J, leaving 9 bases between. Per germline, CDR1 DFQATT and CDR2 SNEGSKA (reference sequence). CDR3 sequence reads: CSLTGTEAFF. CDR3 nucleotides: TGCAGTTTAACCGGGACTGAAGCTTTCTTT.

The chain joins TRBV5-1 to TRBJ1-1; 8 nucleotides match TRBD1. J gave up 2 bases and V 6 bases, and 6 bases lay outside the gene matches. The CDR3 is 14 residues long. The germline CDR1 and CDR2 sequences are SGHRS and YFSETQ. Here the CDR3 reads CASTDGTGNTEAFF. The CDR3 DNA reads as TGCGCCAGCACTGATGGGACAGGTAACACTGAAGCTTTCTTT.

The gene calls are TRBV6-5 and TRBJ1-4; 7 nucleotides line up with TRBD1. The germline gives CDR1 MNHEY, CDR2 SVGAGI. With 3 bases clipped from V and 8 bases from J, the junction kept 3 bases outside the gene matches. The CDR3 totals 13 residues. The CDR3 nucleotides read TGTGCCAGCAGTTATCAACAGGGGGAAAAACTGTTTTTT. Translated, it gives CASSYQQGEKLFF.

This chain links TRBV11-2 with TRBJ2-7, with 11 bases matching TRBD2. CDR1 and CDR2 (germline): SGHAT, FQNNGV. The trim removed 4 bases at V and 4 bases at J, leaving 3 bases unmatched. This CDR3 is built from 14 residues. The CDR3: CASSYSGGGYEQYF. The CDR3 region has the DNA TGTGCCAGCAGCTATAGCGGGGGGGGGTACGAGCAGTACTTC.

The chain carries TRBV16 and TRBJ1-4; D call uncertain. V was pared by 3 bases and J by 0 bases, with 8 bases between. Germline-derived CDR1 and CDR2 are KGHSY and FQNENV. The CDR3 runs to 15 residues. CDR3 nucleotides: TGTGCCAGCAGCCACAGTGCATCAACTAATGAAAAACTGTTTTTT. Amino acids: CASSHSASTNEKLFF.

V usage is TRBV4-3 and J usage is TRBJ1-4, with unresolved D. Germline values: CDR1 LGHNA, CDR2 YSLEER. Trimming stripped 0 bases from V and 7 bases from J, with 12 bases between. This CDR3 has 15 amino acids. The DNA of the CDR3 is TGCGCCAGCAGCCAAGATTGGAGACTACCTGAAAAACTGTTTTTT. This translates into CASSQDWRLPEKLFF.

The V call is TRBV10-2, the J call TRBJ1-1; D might be TRBD1 (5 bases). This CDR3 spans 14 amino acids. V shed 3 bases and J shed 1 base, with 9 bases lying between them. Per the germline V gene, CDR1 is WSHSY and CDR2 is SAAADI. The CDR3 region is CASSEGHGNTEAFF. CDR3 coding DNA: TGCGCCAGCAGTGAAGGACACGGGAACACTGAAGCTTTCTTT.

V is TRBV5-6 and J is TRBJ2-3; 7 bases align to TRBD1. The CDR3 runs to 15 residues. With V trimmed by 4 bases and J by 2 bases, 7 bases remained unmatched. Looked up from germline, CDR1 is SGHDT and CDR2 is YYEEEE. CDR3 amino acids: CASSHRGGATDTQYF. The DNA for the CDR3 is TGTGCCAGCAGCCATAGAGGGGGCGCCACAGATACGCAGTATTTT.

This clone was found once. The gene calls are TRBV7-9 and TRBJ1-5; D is ambiguous. The length of the CDR3 is 12 residues. Between the trimmed V and J ends, which lost 4 bases and 5 bases, there was a span of 6 bases. Germline assignment: CDR1 SEHNR and CDR2 FQNEAQ (reference sequence). The CDR3 DNA sequence: TGTGCCAGCAGCTCCAATTATCAGCCCCAGCATTTT. Translation gives CASSSNYQPQHF.

The rearrangement uses TRBV9 and TRBJ2-2; TRBD2 might be the D (6 bases). This CDR3 is built from 15 residues. V was pared by 1 base and J by 2 bases, with 9 bases between. Germline V gene data show CDR1 as SGDLS and CDR2 as YYNGEE. The CDR3 loop is CASSVSGSNTGELFF. For the CDR3, the DNA is TGTGCCAGCAGCGTATCCGGGAGTAACACCGGGGAGCTGTTTTTT.

This clone was seen more than once but under ten times. The V call is TRBV30, the J call TRBJ2-1, with TRBD2 matching 10 bases. The CDR3 loop spans 14 amino acids. The germline gives CDR1 GTSNPN, CDR2 SVGIG (reference sequence). With V trimmed by 0 bases and J by 4 bases, 0 bases remained unmatched. The CDR3 protein is CAWSVTSGYNEQFF. Here the CDR3 DNA reads TGTGCCTGGAGTGTGACTAGCGGGTACAATGAGCAGTTCTTC.

The chain employs TRBV15 and TRBJ1-1; D ambiguous. The CDR3 loop spans 11 amino acids. The V end lost 1 base, the J end lost 11 bases, and 8 bases lay between the germline ends. Germline V lookup: CDR1 LNHNV, CDR2 YYDKDF (reference sequence). CDR3 sequence reads: CATSRGRGAFF. Here the CDR3 DNA reads TGTGCCACCAGCAGAGGGAGAGGGGCTTTCTTT.

The chain recombines TRBV9 with TRBJ2-3, with 10 bases identical to TRBD2. The germline V gene has CDR1 SGDLS and CDR2 YYNGEE. V shed 2 bases, J shed 4 bases, and the junction held 7 bases outside the gene matches. This CDR3 region has 16 residues. The DNA of the CDR3 is TGTGCCAGCAGCGTTCAACTAGCGGGAAGCTCAGATACGCAGTATTTT. Amino acids: CASSVQLAGSSDTQYF.

The V and J genes are TRBV28 and TRBJ2-3; 7 bases are shared with TRBD1. CDR1 is MDHEN and CDR2 is SYDVKM in the germline V gene. V lost 4 bases and J lost 2; bases outside the gene matches: 6. The CDR3 loop spans 15 amino acids. The CDR3 DNA is TGTGCCAGCAGTTCGACAGGGCAGATCACAGATACGCAGTATTTT. It is translated as CASSSTGQITDTQYF.